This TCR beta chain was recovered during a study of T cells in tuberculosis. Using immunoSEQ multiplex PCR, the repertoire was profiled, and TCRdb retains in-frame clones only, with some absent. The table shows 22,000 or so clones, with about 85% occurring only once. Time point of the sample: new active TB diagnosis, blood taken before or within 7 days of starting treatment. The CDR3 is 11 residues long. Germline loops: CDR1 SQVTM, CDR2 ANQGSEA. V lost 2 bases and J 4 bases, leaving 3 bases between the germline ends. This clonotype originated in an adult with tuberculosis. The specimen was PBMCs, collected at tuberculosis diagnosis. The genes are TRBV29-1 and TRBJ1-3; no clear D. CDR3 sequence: CSVERGNTIYF. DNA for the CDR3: TGCAGCGTTGAACGGGGAAACACCATATATTTT.